The T cell receptor beta chain described here comes from a study of blood T cell repertoires in COVID-19 (TCRdb year 2020). Broadly, across the study: Samples covering the acute and convalescent phases of COVID-19 were provided by collaborators in the United States, Italy and Spain. HLA class I and class II types, where available, came from metadata supplied by the sample provider rather than from assay-based typing. The repertoires were released in a freely available public database intended as a resource for research on the immune response to SARS-CoV-2. The prospective study material was composed of cDNA or gDNA derived from T cells, B-cell-depleted T cells, or PBMCs. Samples came from the ongoing ImmuneRACE study (first 160 participants) plus 1,254 subjects from 6 global collaborators. Nearly every sample came with metadata listing a de-identified subject ID, COVID-19 status, age in years and sex. Subjects who had been exposed to COVID-19, were actively infected with it, or had recovered from it provided the deeply sampled blood TCRbeta repertoires that made up the dataset.

On this clone: Its antigen is still unknown. No base qualities exist here, and no much larger clone lies one base off it.

TCRbeta CDR3 regions were amplified from genomic DNA by means of the immunoSEQ Assay, a bias-controlled multiplex PCR. On the study's bioinformatics: The number of nucleated cells in each sample was estimated by amplification of reference gene primers within the assay. To quantify the absolute abundance of each unique TCRbeta CDR3 rearrangement, sequence reads were collapsed and filtered. For each sample, productive Simpson clonality was calculated as the square root of Simpson's diversity index across productive rearrangements. Here the immuneACCESS table is served through TCRdb, limited to in-frame sequences with V and J called. Missing clones are a known gap in these copies; in checked studies unresolved V genes cover under half, and the rest lacks a known reason. V and J calls and clone size are as listed in that table; D and trimming were resolved from the DNA. This sample holds approximately 200,000 clones; approximately 80% were observed only once. Under 2% of the sample lies in the top ten.

In the prospective study, participants were about 18 to 89 years old, resided in about two dozen geographic areas of the United States, and were enrolled through a virtual design. In the prospective study, cohorts were assigned on the basis of participant-reported clinical history obtained from a screening survey and a study questionnaire. ImmuneRACE Cohort 3 recovered participants were defined by two consecutive negative NP/OP PCR tests, healthcare professional clearance, or symptom resolution. Each participant in the prospective study had whole blood, serum and a nasopharyngeal or oropharyngeal swab collected by mobile phlebotomists. Over an approximately 2-month period, participants in the prospective study had the option of providing additional blood draws and questionnaires. Before DNA extraction, prospective study blood samples were shipped either frozen or at room temperature. Overall study outcomes, separate from this receptor: The amount of clinical and demographic metadata varied by source and participant and was provided uncurated.

Sample: PBMCs or T cells enriched from blood (not recorded which). This receptor was obtained from a man in his sixties who had recovered from COVID-19.

The CDR3 region reads CASSWTGDQPQHF. The sequence in DNA is TGTGCCAGCAGTTGGACAGGGGATCAGCCCCAGCATTTT. Recombination linked TRBV12-3 or TRBV12-4 to TRBJ1-5; 9 bases in the junction line up with TRBD1. The CDR3, from cysteine to phenylalanine, totals 13 residues. CDR3 DNA is the only sequence kept; it has 39 bases, read in frame from the first base. Relative to germline, V is missing 4 bases and J is missing 5 bases, with 0 bases of the junction outside any gene match.